The 14 T cell receptor beta chains presented below share a single source sample, sequenced in a study of T-cell memory formation after mild COVID-19. TCRdb redid the calling of the 5' RACE reads with MiXCR, one entry per CDR3 protein. The sample records hundreds of thousands of distinct CDR3 sequences, around 15% being singletons. Sequences were obtained from PBMCs or a T cell subset sorted from them (not recorded which). The receptors shown here come from a man younger than 30 who had mild COVID-19 (a few samples of this study predate the infection). Cell type and time point are not known.

The rearrangement links TRBV15 to TRBJ2-1; TRBD2 agrees at 13 bases. The CDR3 is made up of 14 amino acids. Germline loops: CDR1 LNHNV, CDR2 YYDKDF (reference sequence). The V gene end was trimmed by 8 bases and the J gene end by 7 bases; junction bases not matched to a gene: 5. For the CDR3, the DNA is TGTGCCACCGGACTAGCGGGGGACTGGAATGAGCAGTTCTTC. Translating gives CATGLAGDWNEQFF. The full variable domain, in which reference TRBV15 and TRBJ2-1 provide the parts outside the CDR3, is DAMVIQNPRYQVTQFGKPVTLSCSQTLNHNVMYWYQQKSSQAPKLLFHYYDKDFNNEADTPDNFQSRRPNTSFCFLDIRSPGLGDTAMYLCATGLAGDWNEQFFGPGTRLTVL.

The CDR3 bases are TGCAGTGCTAGAGATGGGACTAGCGGCCGCACAGATACGCAGTATTTT. As protein: CSARDGTSGRTDTQYF. The rearrangement links TRBV20-1 to TRBJ2-3; 11 bases match TRBD2. The V segment lost 0 bases and the J segment 1 base; nucleotides outside the gene matches: 3. CDR3 length: 16 residues. The germline CDR1 and CDR2 sequences are DFQATT and SNEGSKA (reference sequence).

A few counts support this clonotype. J is TRBJ1-1 and V is TRBV18; D is uncertain. V lost 3 bases to trimming and J lost 6 bases, with 17 bases between them. The CDR3 runs 15 residues. Germline CDR1 is KGHSH and CDR2 is LQKENI. In nucleotides, the CDR3 is TGTGCCAGCTCACCGCACCCACGAGTCCCAGCTGAAGCTTTCTTT. It specifies CASSPHPRVPAEAFF.

This clonotype was picked up a small number of times. V and J are TRBV7-2 and TRBJ2-1, with 9 positions matching TRBD2. The V segment lost 7 bases and the J segment 2 bases; nucleotides outside the gene matches: 9. CDR3 size: 16 residues. Germline loops: CDR1 SGHTA, CDR2 FQGNSA. The CDR3 loop reads CASTPPGGGAYNEQFF. CDR3 DNA: TGTGCCAGCACCCCGCCAGGCGGGGGGGCCTACAATGAGCAGTTCTTC.

The sample holds a few counts of this clonotype. The V call is TRBV7-3, the J call TRBJ1-1; D might be TRBD1 (5 bases). Trimming removed 5 bases from V and 0 bases from J, with 13 bases in between. CDR1 is SGHTA, CDR2 FQGTGA, per germline. This CDR3 is 15 amino acids long. The chain's CDR3 is CASSLRRGMNTEAFF. DNA for the CDR3: TGTGCCAGCAGCCTGCGAAGGGGAATGAACACTGAAGCTTTCTTT.

The chain links TRBV12-3 or TRBV12-4 to TRBJ2-2; D might be TRBD1 (5 bases). Trimming removed 7 bases at V and 0 bases at J, with 9 bases between. The length of the CDR3 is 14 residues. The CDR3 region has the DNA TGTGCCAGCACCAGACAGACGAACACCGGGGAGCTGTTTTTT. This encodes CASTRQTNTGELFF.

The rearrangement links TRBV30 to TRBJ2-4; no firm D call. From germline, CDR1 is GTSNPN and CDR2 SVGIG (reference sequence). CDR3 size: 12 residues. V lost 4 bases and J lost 0, with 4 bases in between. CDR3 nucleotides: TGTGCCTGGACCTTAGCCAAAAACATTCAGTACTTC. It specifies CAWTLAKNIQYF.

The V gene is TRBV7-2, the J gene TRBJ2-1; 9 bases match TRBD2. Germline V gives CDR1 SGHTA, CDR2 FQGNSA. V dropped 5 bases and J dropped 7; count of bases not matched to a gene: 9. This CDR3 spans 15 amino acids. The CDR3 loop is CASSPGLASVNEQFF. The CDR3 DNA sequence: TGTGCCAGCAGCCCTGGACTAGCGTCCGTTAATGAGCAGTTCTTC. The whole variable domain, remainder taken from reference TRBV7-2 and TRBJ2-1, is GAGVSQSPSNKVTEKGKDVELRCDPISGHTALYWYRQSLGQGLEFLIYFQGNSAPDKSGLPSDRFSAERTGGSVSTLTIQRTQQEDSAVYLCASSPGLASVNEQFFGPGTRLTVL.

This clonotype was detected a few times. V is TRBV5-4 and J is TRBJ2-7; 10 positions match TRBD1. This CDR3 is 13 amino acids long. V trimming: 5 bases; J trimming: 3 bases; junction bases outside the gene matches: 2. The V gene's germline CDR1 is SGHNT and CDR2 YYREEE (reference sequence). The CDR3 DNA is TGTGCCAGCAGTGGGGACAGGGGCTACGAGCAGTACGTC. This translates into CASSGDRGYEQYV.

This clonotype turned up a few times. V gene TRBV30 combines with J gene TRBJ1-2; D is uncertain. Germline values: CDR1 GTSNPN, CDR2 SVGIG (reference sequence). Trimming pared 0 bases from V and 8 bases from J, leaving 16 bases between. The CDR3 is 14 residues long. The CDR3 region is CAWSVRRRAEGYTF. The DNA of the CDR3 is TGTGCCTGGAGTGTACGGAGGAGGGCGGAAGGCTACACCTTC. Full variable domain (rest looked up from reference TRBV30 and TRBJ1-2): SQTIHQWPATLVQPVGSPLSLECTVEGTSNPNLYWYRQAAGRGLQLLFYSVGIGQISSEVPQNLSASRPQDRQFILSSKKLLLSDSGFYLCAWSVRRRAEGYTFGSGTRLTVV.

This clonotype was seen at least ten times. The rearrangement links TRBV7-2 to TRBJ2-1, with D possibly being TRBD2 (5 bases). CDR1 and CDR2 (germline): SGHTA, FQGNSA. The CDR3 contains 15 residues. The V gene lost 1 base and the J gene lost 5 bases, with 12 bases spanning the gap. The CDR3 loop reads CASSLDPSPHNEQFF. The CDR3 DNA is TGTGCCAGCAGCTTAGATCCTAGCCCCCACAATGAGCAGTTCTTC.

CDR3 loop: CAAQDGGYEQYF. DNA for the CDR3: TGTGCCGCACAGGATGGGGGATACGAGCAGTACTTC. The chain couples TRBV24-1 to TRBJ2-7; possibly TRBD1 or TRBD2 for D (5 bases each). The germline V gene has CDR1 KGHDR and CDR2 SFDVKD. The V end was cut by 12 bases, the J end by 4 bases, with 15 bases between. The CDR3 is 12 amino acids.

The chain links TRBV20-1 to TRBJ2-5; 10 nucleotides match TRBD2. The CDR3 loop spans 14 amino acids. CDR1 is DFQATT, CDR2 SNEGSKA, per germline (reference sequence). J was trimmed by 7 bases and V by 6 bases; bases with no gene match: 11. CDR3 DNA: TGCAGTGCGAAGGGGCTAGCGGGGGCGGGGACCCAGTACTTC. The encoded protein is CSAKGLAGAGTQYF.

This chain joins TRBV7-3 and TRBJ2-1; D may be TRBD2 (7 bases). Trimming took off 5 bases at V and 10 bases at J, with 15 bases between the two ends. Per the germline V gene, CDR1 is SGHTA and CDR2 is FQGTGA. This CDR3 is 13 amino acids long. The CDR3 DNA sequence: TGTGCCAGCAGCCGGGGGGCTAGAGAAGAGCAGTTCTTC. It codes for CASSRGAREEQFF.